This passage covers 30 T cell receptor beta chains from one sample sequenced in a study of early T cells in non-severe SARS-CoV-2 infection. TCRdb processed the 5' RACE reads anew with MiXCR; each CDR3 protein has one entry. The sample gives about 80,000 distinct CDR3 sequences, more than 10% of which show up once; around 1.2% is in the top ten. The specimen was whole blood. The source of these receptors is an adult who was a healthcare worker with PCR-confirmed SARS-CoV-2 infection or an uninfected control (not recorded which).

This chain links TRBV7-2 with TRBJ1-2; possibly TRBD1 for D (6 bases). Germline V CDR1 and CDR2: SGHTA, FQGNSA. Trimming stripped 0 bases from V and 6 bases from J, with 14 bases between. The CDR3 is 15 residues long. CDR3 in amino acids: CASSLALGGIDGYTF. CDR3 nucleotides: TGTGCCAGCAGCTTAGCCCTCGGGGGCATTGATGGCTACACCTTC.

This clonotype came up a few times. This chain connects TRBV4-2 to TRBJ1-1, with D possibly matching TRBD1 (6 bases). CDR1 is LGHNA, CDR2 YNFKEQ, per germline. V gave up 5 bases and J gave up 1 base, with 26 bases separating them. The CDR3 covers 19 residues. CDR3 sequence: CASSLRDTDLLTGNTEAFF. The CDR3 DNA is TGTGCCAGCAGCTTACGGGACACTGACCTCCTGACGGGGAACACTGAAGCTTTCTTT.

This clonotype occurred once. Being one base from a much bigger clone, this may be a read error. The chain is built from TRBV29-1 and TRBJ2-2; D possibly corresponds to TRBD2 (5 bases). The V gene's germline CDR1 is SQVTM and CDR2 ANQGSEA. CDR3 length: 15 amino acids. This CDR3 is CSVEEGGSYTGEPFF. The CDR3 DNA follows: TGCAGCGTTGAAGAAGGTGGATCTTACACCGGGGAGCCGTTTTTT.

J is TRBJ2-7 and V is TRBV20-1; 9 bases match TRBD2. CDR1 is DFQATT, CDR2 SNEGSKA, per germline (reference sequence). This CDR3 region has 16 residues. V shed 5 bases and J 8 bases; nucleotides not matched to a gene: 19. CDR3 coding DNA: TGCAGTGCTGCGAGAGGGCTAGCGGGGAACCCTTTCCAGCAGTACTTC. Protein product: CSAARGLAGNPFQQYF.

In its sample, this clonotype was seen many times. The V gene is TRBV6-2 or TRBV6-3, the J gene TRBJ2-7, with a weak D call TRBD2 (5 bases). V lost 2 bases and J lost 0, with 8 bases in between. This CDR3 comprises 14 residues. Germline V lookup: CDR1 MNHEY, CDR2 SVGEGT. The CDR3 sequence: CASSYVRDSYEQYF. CDR3 nucleotide sequence: TGTGCCAGCAGTTACGTGAGGGACTCCTACGAGCAGTACTTC.

This clonotype came up many times. The chain employs TRBV6-2 or TRBV6-3 and TRBJ2-6; D is ambiguous. The CDR3 covers 14 residues. V lost 6 bases to trimming and J lost 0 bases, with 6 bases between them. Germline assignment: CDR1 MNHEY and CDR2 SVGEGT. The CDR3 sequence: CASSYRSGANVLTF. CDR3 DNA sequence: TGTGCCAGCAGCTACCGCTCTGGGGCCAACGTCCTGACTTTC.

CDR3 in amino acids: CASSPSGSRNEQFF. As DNA, the CDR3 is TGTGCCAGCAGCCCTAGCGGGAGTCGCAATGAGCAGTTCTTC. The rearrangement joins TRBV7-7 to TRBJ2-1; TRBD2 aligns across 10 bases. The CDR3 contains 14 residues. Germline values: CDR1 SSHAT, CDR2 FNYEAQ (reference sequence). The trim removed 5 bases at V and 6 bases at J, leaving 4 bases unmatched.

This clonotype was recorded a few times. This sequence joins TRBV5-1 and TRBJ2-3; 10 positions agree with TRBD2. Germline CDR1 is SGHRS and CDR2 is YFSETQ. V lost 2 bases, J lost 5 bases, and 5 bases stayed unmatched. This CDR3 has 15 amino acids. The CDR3 bases are TGCGCCAGCAGCTTACCTAGCGGGAGAGGAGATACGCAGTATTTT. Its protein product is CASSLPSGRGDTQYF.

This clonotype has only a few counts. This chain joins TRBV6-2 or TRBV6-3 and TRBJ2-2, with TRBD1 matching over 12 bases. The germline V gene has CDR1 MNHEY and CDR2 SVGEGT. The CDR3 runs 16 residues. Trimming took 6 bases from V and 0 from J; bases not matched to a gene: 2. Here the CDR3 reads CASRGQGAANTGELFF. The DNA for the CDR3 is TGTGCCAGCAGGGGACAGGGGGCGGCGAACACCGGGGAGCTGTTTTTT.

This clonotype has ten or more counts. CDR3 residues: CSAGSSGIGGNEQFF. CDR3 DNA: TGCAGTGCAGGGAGTAGCGGGATAGGGGGCAATGAGCAGTTCTTC. This chain connects TRBV20-1 to TRBJ2-1; the match to TRBD2 covers 8 bases. Germline CDR1 is DFQATT and CDR2 is SNEGSKA (reference sequence). CDR3 length: 15 residues. J lost 6 bases, V lost 6 bases, and 13 bases had no gene match.

This clonotype showed up just a few times. CDR3 residues: CASSFGITSGRGRSEDYSNQPQHF. The CDR3 bases are TGTGCCAGCAGCTTCGGGATCACCTCAGGTCGCGGGCGATCCGAGGACTATAGCAATCAGCCCCAGCATTTT. The rearrangement uses TRBV7-2 and TRBJ1-5, with no clear D. The CDR3 totals 24 residues. Trimming took off 3 bases at V and 0 bases at J, with 36 bases between the two ends. Germline CDR1 SGHTA, CDR2 FQGNSA.

This sequence joins TRBV11-2 and TRBJ2-3; D is uncertain. CDR3 length: 12 amino acids. Germline values: CDR1 SGHAT, CDR2 FQNNGV. V lost 10 bases, J lost 4 bases, and 12 bases lay in between. The CDR3 protein is CATGGQPDTQYF. The CDR3 bases are TGTGCCACCGGTGGGCAGCCAGATACGCAGTATTTT. Using reference TRBV11-2 and TRBJ2-3 for the parts outside the CDR3, the full variable domain is EAGVAQSPRYKIIEKRQSVAFWCNPISGHATLYWYQQILGQGPKLLIQFQNNGVVDDSQLPKDRFSAERLKGVDSTLKIQPAKLEDSAVYLCATGGQPDTQYFGPGTRLTVL.

The rearrangement joins TRBV30 to TRBJ2-7; D possibly corresponds to TRBD1 (5 bases). V lost 0 bases and J lost 2, with 14 bases in between. Looked up from germline, CDR1 is GTSNPN and CDR2 is SVGIG (reference sequence). The CDR3 is 15 amino acids. The CDR3 here is CAWSVSAQAPYEQYF. CDR3 bases: TGTGCCTGGAGTGTATCGGCACAGGCCCCCTACGAGCAGTACTTC.

This clonotype was picked up many times. The chain has TRBV18 and TRBJ1-1; D is uncertain. V gave up 1 base and J gave up 4 bases, with 7 bases separating them. Germline V CDR1 and CDR2: KGHSH, LQKENI. There are 13 residues in the CDR3. CDR3 in DNA: TGTGCCAGCTCACCACAGGGAACCACTGAAGCTTTCTTT. This sequence encodes CASSPQGTTEAFF.

This clonotype was seen ten or more times. CDR3 loop: CASTKRPPDEQFF. The CDR3 DNA reads TGTGCCAGCACCAAAAGGCCCCCGGATGAGCAGTTCTTC. The chain couples TRBV11-2 to TRBJ2-1, with no clear D. V lost 7 bases to trimming and J lost 8 bases, with 15 bases between them. CDR1 is SGHAT and CDR2 is FQNNGV in the germline V gene. The CDR3 extends over 13 amino acids.

This clonotype was seen many times. The chain links TRBV28 to TRBJ2-7; D unclear. The CDR3 covers 13 residues. Germline V gene data show CDR1 as MDHEN and CDR2 as SYDVKM. V was pared by 5 bases and J by 2 bases, with 10 bases between. CDR3 in amino acids: CASSLPATYEQYF. The CDR3 DNA sequence: TGTGCCAGCAGTCTCCCCGCTACCTACGAGCAGTACTTC.

The CDR3 sequence: CASSRTSGSYNEQFF. The CDR3, as DNA: TGTGCCAGTAGTAGGACTAGCGGCTCCTACAATGAGCAGTTCTTC. This chain connects TRBV19 to TRBJ2-1; 10 bases agree with TRBD2. V trimming: 4 bases; J trimming: 0 bases; junction bases outside the gene matches: 0. Germline V lookup: CDR1 LNHDA, CDR2 SQIVND (reference sequence). The CDR3 is 15 amino acids.

This clonotype came up many times. The gene calls are TRBV7-9 and TRBJ2-5; D is ambiguous. The CDR3 extends over 13 amino acids. In germline, CDR1 is SEHNR, CDR2 FQNEAQ (reference sequence). The ends were cut back, 7 bases at V and 2 bases at J, with 11 bases in the middle. CDR3 DNA sequence: TGTGCCAGCAACCCCTGGCGGCAAGAGACCCAGTACTTC. This gives the protein CASNPWRQETQYF.

This CDR3 is CASDDRGRQPQHF. The CDR3 nucleotides are TGTGCCAGCGATGACAGGGGTCGTCAGCCCCAGCATTTT. The V call is TRBV28, the J call TRBJ1-5, with TRBD1 matching 8 bases. The CDR3 has 13 residues. Looked up from germline, CDR1 is MDHEN and CDR2 is SYDVKM. V trimming: 8 bases; J trimming: 6 bases; junction bases outside the gene matches: 6.

The table lists this clonotype with a few counts. The chain employs TRBV5-6 and TRBJ2-7; D not resolved. Per the germline V gene, CDR1 is SGHDT and CDR2 is YYEEEE. CDR3 size: 15 residues. V was trimmed by 1 base and J by 0 bases, leaving 11 bases between them. The CDR3 nucleotides read TGTGCCAGCAGCTTGCTTGGCGGAAGCTCCTACGAGCAGTACTTC. Its protein product is CASSLLGGSSYEQYF.

This clonotype was picked up a small number of times. This chain connects TRBV29-1 to TRBJ1-3, with D possibly being TRBD1 (6 bases). V lost 3 bases, J lost 0 bases, and 12 bases lay in between. The V gene's germline CDR1 is SQVTM and CDR2 ANQGSEA. This CDR3 spans 15 amino acids. The CDR3 reads CSVDGGGSSGNTIYF. CDR3 DNA: TGCAGCGTTGATGGGGGCGGCTCCTCTGGAAACACCATATATTTT.

The chain employs TRBV12-3 or TRBV12-4 and TRBJ1-2; D is possibly TRBD1 (5 bases). V was trimmed by 6 bases and J by 2 bases, leaving 10 bases between them. The CDR3 extends over 13 amino acids. CDR3 loop: CASSPTENYGYTF. CDR3 nucleotide sequence: TGTGCCAGCAGCCCGACAGAGAACTATGGCTACACCTTC.

This clonotype came up a few times. At one end, the junction sequence differs from germline, possibly due to a read error. The chain couples TRBV12-3 or TRBV12-4 to TRBJ2-1; 10 nucleotides line up with TRBD2. The CDR3 runs 11 residues. CDR3 residues: CASSEGTSAIF. The CDR3 region has the DNA TGTGCCAGCAGTGAGGGGACTAGCGCAATCTTC.

The chain recombines TRBV4-1 with TRBJ2-7; 10 bases map to TRBD1. Looked up from germline, CDR1 is MGHRA and CDR2 is YSYEKL. This CDR3 is built from 16 residues. Trimming at V came to 1 base and at J to 5 bases, leaving 8 bases not matched to a gene. CDR3 sequence: CASSQVLGQGYHEQYF. In DNA, the CDR3 is TGCGCCAGCAGCCAAGTATTGGGACAGGGGTACCACGAGCAGTACTTC.

There are a few counts of this clonotype. This chain joins TRBV6-5 and TRBJ2-6; D remains unclear. CDR1 MNHEY and CDR2 SVGAGI come from the germline V gene. Trimming took off 7 bases at V and 0 bases at J, with 10 bases between the two ends. The CDR3 runs 15 residues. CDR3 sequence (DNA): TGTGCCAGCACCGAGGCCACCTCTGGGGCCAACGTCCTGACTTTC. Protein product: CASTEATSGANVLTF.

This clonotype showed up just a few times. The V gene is TRBV15, the J gene TRBJ1-5, with D unresolved. Looked up from germline, CDR1 is LNHNV and CDR2 is YYDKDF (reference sequence). V was clipped by 0 bases and J by 0 bases, with 15 bases between them. This CDR3 contains 18 residues. CDR3 nucleotide sequence: TGTGCCACCAGCAGAGATGAGCCTGGAATTTATAGCAATCAGCCCCAGCATTTT. Encoded protein: CATSRDEPGIYSNQPQHF. The full variable domain, its missing parts supplied by reference TRBV15 and TRBJ1-5, is DAMVIQNPRYQVTQFGKPVTLSCSQTLNHNVMYWYQQKSSQAPKLLFHYYDKDFNNEADTPDNFQSRRPNTSFCFLDIRSPGLGDTAMYLCATSRDEPGIYSNQPQHFGDGTRLSIL.

V and J are TRBV5-1 and TRBJ2-7, with 7 nucleotides matching TRBD2. V lost 7 bases and J lost 4; bases outside the gene matches: 5. The CDR3 sequence is 12 residues long. The germline V gene has CDR1 SGHRS and CDR2 YFSETQ. The CDR3 protein is CASSGSGYEQYF. In nucleotides, the CDR3 is TGCGCCAGCTCAGGTAGCGGGTACGAGCAGTACTTC.

This clonotype was observed many times. V usage is TRBV7-9 and J usage is TRBJ1-2; D may be TRBD1 (5 bases). The CDR3 has 14 amino acids. V was clipped by 1 base and J by 3 bases, with 9 bases between them. Looked up from germline, CDR1 is SEHNR and CDR2 is FQNEAQ (reference sequence). Here the CDR3 DNA reads TGTGCCAGCAGCTTAGTGGGGGTTGACTATGGCTACACCTTC. Protein sequence: CASSLVGVDYGYTF.

About this clonotype: A read error may explain this, as a much larger clone is one base away. V is TRBV5-6 and J is TRBJ1-6; possible D gene TRBD1, 5 bases. This CDR3 has 14 amino acids. From germline, CDR1 is SGHDT and CDR2 YYEEEE. Trimming took 0 bases from V and 9 from J, leaving 10 bases between them. CDR3 in amino acids: CASSLEKGTSPLHF. CDR3 nucleotide sequence: TGTGCCAGCAGCTTGGAGAAAGGGACTTCACCCCTCCACTTT.

This clonotype was seen many times. The V gene is TRBV12-3 or TRBV12-4, the J gene TRBJ2-3; 8 bases line up with TRBD1. The CDR3 is 15 amino acids. The J segment lost 1 base and the V segment lost 2 bases, leaving 2 bases of the junction unmatched. The CDR3 region is CASSLQQGGTDTQYF. The CDR3 DNA reads as TGTGCCAGCAGTTTACAACAGGGGGGCACAGATACGCAGTATTTT.